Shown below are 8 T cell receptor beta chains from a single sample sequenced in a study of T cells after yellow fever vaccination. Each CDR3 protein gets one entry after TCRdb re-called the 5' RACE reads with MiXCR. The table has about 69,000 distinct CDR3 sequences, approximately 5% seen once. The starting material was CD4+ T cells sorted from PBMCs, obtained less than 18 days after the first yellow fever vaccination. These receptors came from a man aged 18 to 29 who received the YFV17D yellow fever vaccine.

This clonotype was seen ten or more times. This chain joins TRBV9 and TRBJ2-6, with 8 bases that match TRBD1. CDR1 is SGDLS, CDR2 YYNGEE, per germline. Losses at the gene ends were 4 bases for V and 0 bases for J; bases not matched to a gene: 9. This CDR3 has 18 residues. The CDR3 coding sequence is TGTGCCAGCAGCAGCAAGACAGGGGTCAGCTCTGGGGCCAACGTCCTGACTTTC. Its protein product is CASSSKTGVSSGANVLTF. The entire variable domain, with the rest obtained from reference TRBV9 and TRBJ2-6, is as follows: DSGVTQTPKHLITATGQRVTLRCSPRSGDLSVYWYQQSLDQGLQFLIQYYNGEERAKGNILERFSAQQFPDLHSELNLSSLELGDSALYFCASSSKTGVSSGANVLTFGAGSRLTVL.

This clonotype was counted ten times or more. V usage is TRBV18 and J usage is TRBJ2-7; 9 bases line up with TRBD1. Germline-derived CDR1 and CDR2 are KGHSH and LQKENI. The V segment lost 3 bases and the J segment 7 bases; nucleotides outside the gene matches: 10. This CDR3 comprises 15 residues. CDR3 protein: CASSPWTGETGEQYV. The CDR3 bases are TGTGCCAGCTCACCCTGGACAGGGGAGACGGGGGAGCAGTACGTC.

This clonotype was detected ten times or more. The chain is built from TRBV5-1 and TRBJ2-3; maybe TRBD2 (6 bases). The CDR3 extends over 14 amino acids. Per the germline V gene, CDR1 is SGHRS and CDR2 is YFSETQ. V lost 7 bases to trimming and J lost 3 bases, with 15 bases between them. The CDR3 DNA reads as TGCGCCAGCGTTGGGGGGATCGGGACAGATACGCAGTATTTT. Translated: CASVGGIGTDTQYF.

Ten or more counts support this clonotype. DNA of the CDR3: TGTGCCAGCAGTTTAGGGGCGGGTTTGGGTTTTGGCACTGAAGCTTTCTTT. It specifies CASSLGAGLGFGTEAFF. This chain joins TRBV12-3 or TRBV12-4 and TRBJ1-1; D ambiguous. This CDR3 contains 17 residues. V gave up 1 base and J gave up 4 bases, with 19 bases separating them.

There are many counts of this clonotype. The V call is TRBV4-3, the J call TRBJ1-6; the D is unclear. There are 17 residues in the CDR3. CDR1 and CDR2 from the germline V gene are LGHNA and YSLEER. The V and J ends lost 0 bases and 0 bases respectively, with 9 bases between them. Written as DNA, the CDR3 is TGCGCCAGCAGCCAAGATCCCGCCAGCTCCTATAATTCACCCCTCCACTTT. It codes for CASSQDPASSYNSPLHF.

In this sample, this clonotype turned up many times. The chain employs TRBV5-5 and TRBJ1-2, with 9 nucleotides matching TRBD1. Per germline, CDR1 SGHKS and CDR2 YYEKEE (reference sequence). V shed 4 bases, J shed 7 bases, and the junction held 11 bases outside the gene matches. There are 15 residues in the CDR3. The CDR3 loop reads CASSMRLPGQGGYTF. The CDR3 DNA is TGTGCCAGCAGCATGAGGCTTCCGGGACAGGGTGGCTACACCTTC.

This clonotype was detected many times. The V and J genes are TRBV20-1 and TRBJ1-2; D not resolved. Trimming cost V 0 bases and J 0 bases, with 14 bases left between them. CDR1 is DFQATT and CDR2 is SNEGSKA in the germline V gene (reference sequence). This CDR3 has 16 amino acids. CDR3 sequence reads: CSARDPGGRANYGYTF. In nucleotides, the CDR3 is TGCAGTGCTAGAGATCCGGGTGGCAGAGCTAACTATGGCTACACCTTC.

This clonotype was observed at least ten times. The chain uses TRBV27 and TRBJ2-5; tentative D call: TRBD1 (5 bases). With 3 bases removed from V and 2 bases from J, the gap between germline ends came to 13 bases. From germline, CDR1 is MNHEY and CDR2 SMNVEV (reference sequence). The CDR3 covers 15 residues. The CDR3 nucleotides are TGTGCCAGCAGTTTCGGCCAGGGCCAACAAGAGACCCAGTACTTC. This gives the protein CASSFGQGQQETQYF.